Shown below are 17 T cell receptor beta chains from a single sample sequenced in a study of T cell responses to AZD1222 COVID-19 vaccine. Clones were read by immunoSEQ multiplex PCR, and TCRdb kept only the in-frame ones, dropping some. The data show some 90,000 clones, with roughly 84% seen just once and approximately 12% held by the top ten. Sample: peripheral blood, taken on day 0 of AZD1222 vaccination. The origin of the receptors is an adult in good health.

This rearrangement joins TRBV4-1 to TRBJ2-1; tentatively, D is TRBD1 or TRBD2 (5 bases each). The germline V gene has CDR1 MGHRA and CDR2 YSYEKL. V shed 4 bases and J shed 4 bases, with 26 bases lying between them. CDR3 length equals 19 residues. The CDR3 sequence is CASSPVIGAQTGSYNEQFF. For the CDR3, the DNA is TGCGCCAGCAGCCCGGTGATCGGGGCCCAAACCGGATCTTACAATGAGCAGTTCTTC.

The rearrangement joins TRBV10-1 to TRBJ1-1; D is unresolved. Germline V gene sequence: CDR1 WNHNN, CDR2 SYGVQD (reference sequence). Trimming stripped 3 bases from V and 5 bases from J, with 13 bases between. The CDR3 contains 14 residues. CDR3 sequence (DNA): TGCGCCAGCAGTGACACCGCTGACCGGACTGAAGCTTTCTTT. Amino acid sequence: CASSDTADRTEAFF.

The V gene is TRBV12-5, the J gene TRBJ2-2, with 7 bases aligning to TRBD1. V was pared by 3 bases and J by 0 bases, with 1 base of the junction left unmatched. Germline V lookup: CDR1 LGHNT, CDR2 FRNRAP. CDR3 size: 15 residues. As DNA, the CDR3 is TGTGCTAGTGGTTTAGGGACAGCGAACACCGGGGAGCTGTTTTTT. This codes for CASGLGTANTGELFF.

This chain connects TRBV7-3 to TRBJ2-1; 9 bases fit TRBD2. Per germline, CDR1 SGHTA and CDR2 FQGTGA. The junction had 10 bases not matched to a gene; V was cut back by 5 bases and J by 8 bases. The CDR3 is 15 residues long. CDR3 amino acids: CASSPNSGGWDEQFF. As DNA, the CDR3 is TGTGCCAGCAGCCCTAATAGCGGGGGTTGGGATGAGCAGTTCTTC. Together with reference TRBV7-3 and TRBJ2-1, the CDR3 gives the full variable domain: GAGVSQTPSNKVTEKGKYVELRCDPISGHTALYWYRQSLGQGPEFLIYFQGTGAADDSGLPNDRFFAVRPEGSVSTLKIQRTERGDSAVYLCASSPNSGGWDEQFFGPGTRLTVL.

The CDR3 bases are TGTGCCAGTAGTACCCCCACGACAGATACGCAGTATTTT. It is translated as CASSTPTTDTQYF. The V call is TRBV19, the J call TRBJ2-3; no firm D call. The germline CDR1 and CDR2 sequences are LNHDA and SQIVND (reference sequence). The CDR3 is 13 residues long. V shed 4 bases and J shed 3 bases, with 8 bases lying between them.

CDR3 nucleotide sequence: TGTGCCTGGGGACGCAGTCCGGGACTCAAAACCGGGGAGCTGTTTTTT. Its protein product is CAWGRSPGLKTGELFF. The chain has TRBV30 and TRBJ2-2, with a tentative D call TRBD2 (6 bases). V lost 5 bases and J lost 5, with 21 bases in between. The CDR3 runs 16 residues. CDR1 is GTSNPN and CDR2 is SVGIG in the germline V gene (reference sequence). The full variable domain, in which reference TRBV30 and TRBJ2-2 provide the parts outside the CDR3, is SQTIHQWPATLVQPVGSPLSLECTVEGTSNPNLYWYRQAAGRGLQLLFYSVGIGQISSEVPQNLSASRPQDRQFILSSKKLLLSDSGFYLCAWGRSPGLKTGELFFGEGSRLTVL.

This sequence joins TRBV4-2 and TRBJ1-1; a possible D gene is TRBD1 (5 bases). CDR1 is LGHNA and CDR2 is YNFKEQ in the germline V gene. With 7 bases removed from V and 5 bases from J, the gap between germline ends came to 20 bases. This CDR3 has 15 residues. The CDR3 sequence: CASTLAEGPGTEAFF. The DNA for the CDR3 is TGTGCCAGCACCTTAGCCGAGGGGCCGGGGACTGAAGCTTTCTTT.

The chain recombines TRBV9 with TRBJ1-2; 9 bases line up with TRBD1. The CDR3 runs 15 residues. Germline V lookup: CDR1 SGDLS, CDR2 YYNGEE. J was trimmed by 2 bases and V by 0 bases; bases with no gene match: 2. DNA of the CDR3: TGTGCCAGCAGCGTAGGGGACAGGGCCAACTATGGCTACACCTTC. It is translated as CASSVGDRANYGYTF.

The CDR3 DNA reads TGTGCCACCTCGGACAGGACAAGCACAGATACGCAGTATTTT. It yields the protein CATSDRTSTDTQYF. The chain is built from TRBV19 and TRBJ2-3; 7 nucleotides align to TRBD1. V trimming: 10 bases; J trimming: 0 bases; junction bases outside the gene matches: 7. Germline assignment: CDR1 LNHDA and CDR2 SQIVND (reference sequence). This CDR3 comprises 14 residues.

This clone has only a few counts. J is TRBJ1-5 and V is TRBV7-8; D is ambiguous. Per germline, CDR1 SGHVS and CDR2 FQNEAQ. The CDR3 runs to 13 residues. Trimming pared 5 bases from V and 4 bases from J, leaving 9 bases between. The CDR3 DNA sequence: TGTGCCAGCAGCCCGACGGAGAATCAGCCCCAGCATTTT. Amino acids: CASSPTENQPQHF.

This clone was counted only a few times. The rearrangement joins TRBV9 to TRBJ2-7, with 8 bases aligning to TRBD1. Losses at the gene ends were 2 bases for V and 3 bases for J; bases not matched to a gene: 7. CDR3 length: 15 amino acids. CDR1 is SGDLS, CDR2 YYNGEE, per germline. The CDR3 region has the DNA TGTGCCAGCAGCGTGGGGACAGGCAAATACTACGAGCAGTACTTC. It is translated as CASSVGTGKYYEQYF.

This chain uses TRBV4-1 with TRBJ2-1, with a possible D match to TRBD2 (7 bases). Trimming removed 1 base from V and 6 bases from J, with 13 bases in between. Germline CDR1 reads MGHRA; CDR2 reads YSYEKL. This CDR3 comprises 15 residues. CDR3 region: CASSQAGLGGNEQFF. The CDR3 region has the DNA TGCGCCAGCAGCCAAGCCGGACTAGGGGGCAATGAGCAGTTCTTC.

This clone has just a few counts. This chain uses TRBV5-1 with TRBJ1-1; 8 bases align to TRBD1. This CDR3 has 15 residues. The ends lost 3 bases at V and 4 bases at J; junction bases unmatched: 8. CDR1 is SGHRS, CDR2 YFSETQ, per germline. This CDR3 is CASSSDQGARTEAFF. The CDR3 DNA reads TGCGCCAGCAGCTCAGATCAGGGGGCGCGCACTGAAGCTTTCTTT.

J is TRBJ1-1 and V is TRBV3-1 (or the pseudogene TRBV3-2); D call uncertain. Germline V CDR1 and CDR2: LGHDT, YNNKEL (reference sequence). This CDR3 comprises 13 residues. V was shortened by 3 bases and J by 3 bases, with 8 bases between the two germline ends. CDR3 region: CASSQGWDTEAFF. The CDR3 bases are TGTGCCAGCAGCCAGGGGTGGGACACTGAAGCTTTCTTT.

The chain is built from TRBV19 and TRBJ1-2; TRBD1 agrees at 9 bases. V lost 3 bases, J lost 1 base, and 9 bases stayed unmatched. The CDR3 is 17 residues long. The germline CDR1 and CDR2 sequences are LNHDA and SQIVND (reference sequence). DNA of the CDR3: TGTGCCAGTAGTATCGGTCCGGGGACAGGGATTAACTATGGCTACACCTTC. This translates into CASSIGPGTGINYGYTF.

The CDR3 sequence is CASSTGLTHTGELFF. The CDR3 DNA sequence: TGTGCCAGCAGCACAGGACTGACACACACCGGGGAGCTGTTTTTT. This chain joins TRBV7-8 and TRBJ2-2, with D possibly called TRBD1 or TRBD2 (5 bases each). The CDR3 consists of 15 residues. The V and J ends lost 5 bases and 3 bases respectively, with 13 bases between them. CDR1 and CDR2 (germline): SGHVS, FQNEAQ.

The chain employs TRBV11-3 and TRBJ2-3, with D unclear. Trimming left V 1 base short and J 4 bases short, with 12 bases between. This CDR3 contains 15 residues. CDR1 is SGHNT and CDR2 is YENEEA in the germline V gene. CDR3 amino acids: CASSLGAGAADTQYF. CDR3 DNA: TGTGCCAGCAGCTTAGGGGCAGGCGCGGCAGATACGCAGTATTTT.